Listed below are T cell receptor beta chains from one sample, sequenced in a study of T cell repertoires in cytomegalovirus infection. In TCRdb, the reads were re-called with MiXCR into one record per CDR3 protein. The data show 700,000 to 950,000 distinct CDR3 sequences, over 25% seen once. No antigen is known for these receptors. The material was cultured CD8+ T cells from PBMCs, obtained from culture after CMV antigen stimulation. Receptors originate from a human donor in good health (CMV status not recorded). Some clones in this sample may be carry-over from other donors' samples. Each CDR3 is given with its conserved first and last residue. Each record gives: CDR3 length, V gene, J gene, clone size, D gene, CDR3 protein, CDR3 DNA. D genes are given only for firm matches. Expanded clones are given a class, and other clones once, few, many or no size at all.

>17|TRBV7-3|TRBJ2-1|few|TRBD2
CASSLNDGGAPYNEQFF
TGTGCCAGCAGCTTAAATGACGGGGGGGCCCCCTACAATGAGCAGTTCTTC
>15|TRBV4-1|TRBJ1-2|few|TRBD1
CASSQPGTGLDGYTF
TGCGCCAGCAGCCAGCCCGGGACAGGGTTGGATGGCTACACCTTC
>13|TRBV10-3|TRBJ2-7|few|NA
CAISEALDYEQYF
TGTGCCATCAGTGAGGCCCTCGACTACGAGCAGTACTTC
>15|TRBV7-6|TRBJ1-5|NA|NA
CASSLGLAPNQPQHF
TGTGCCAGCAGCCTCGGACTGGCCCCTAATCAGCCCCAGCATTTT
>14|TRBV7-6|TRBJ1-2|NA|NA
CASSLAGQGGGYTF
TGTGCCAGCAGCTTAGCGGGGCAGGGCGGGGGCTACACCTTC
>18|TRBV6-2/TRBV6-3|TRBJ2-2|few|NA
CASRPPEVGGRITGELFF
TGTGCCAGCAGACCCCCGGAGGTCGGGGGGCGTATCACCGGGGAGCTGTTTTTT
>16|TRBV7-6|TRBJ2-3|NA|TRBD2
CASSLQAGGQRDTQYF
TGTGCCAGCAGCTTACAAGCGGGGGGGCAAAGAGATACGCAGTATTTT
>14|TRBV27|TRBJ1-2|few|NA
CASSLDGINYGYTF
TGTGCCAGCAGTTTAGACGGAATTAACTATGGCTACACCTTC
>13|TRBV7-6|TRBJ2-1|many|NA
CASSLMGSGEQFF
TGTGCCAGCAGCTTAATGGGGTCAGGTGAGCAGTTCTTC
>15|TRBV2|TRBJ2-7|once|TRBD2
CASNVAGSSSYEQYF
TGTGCCAGCAACGTAGCGGGGAGTAGCTCCTACGAGCAGTACTTC
>14|TRBV7-6|TRBJ1-2|NA|TRBD1
CASKPRQGGYGYTF
TGTGCCAGCAAACCCCGACAGGGAGGCTATGGCTACACCTTC
>17|TRBV6-5|TRBJ1-1|NA|NA
CASSYSIGDRPSTEAFF
TGTGCCAGCAGTTACTCGATAGGAGATAGGCCCTCCACTGAAGCTTTCTTT
>16|TRBV6-6|TRBJ1-2|few|NA
CASSYPYSQPNYGYTF
TGTGCCAGCAGTTATCCGTACAGCCAACCTAACTATGGCTACACCTTC
>16|TRBV15|TRBJ1-6|few|NA
CATSRDRRALNSPLHF
TGTGCCACCAGCAGAGATCGCAGGGCTCTCAATTCACCCCTCCACTTT
>15|TRBV19|TRBJ1-3|NA|NA
CASNPDSGPGNTIYF
TGTGCCAGTAACCCCGACAGCGGACCTGGAAACACCATATATTTT